This entry lists 16 T cell receptor beta chains sequenced from one sample in a study of cytomegalovirus exposure and HLA in healthy donors. The primer mix had 60 Vbeta and 13 Jbeta primers. Sequenced by immunoSEQ multiplex PCR; TCRdb stores in-frame clones only, minus some. The sample contains some 130,000 clones, around three quarters of which appear only once. Sequencing used PBMCs. These receptors were taken from a man aged 25 to 45 in good health and CMV-seronegative.

V usage is TRBV6-4 and J usage is TRBJ2-2; 9 nucleotides align to TRBD2. Germline trimming cut 8 bases from V and 2 bases from J; bases unmatched to any gene: 12. The CDR3 is 17 residues long. Germline V gene data show CDR1 as MRHNA and CDR2 as SNTAGT. In DNA, the CDR3 is TGTGCCAGCCCCCCGAAAGGGACTAGCAGAAACACCGGGGAGCTGTTTTTT. Translation gives CASPPKGTSRNTGELFF.

V and J are TRBV9 and TRBJ2-7; 12 bases map to TRBD2. CDR1 is SGDLS, CDR2 YYNGEE, per germline. With V trimmed by 0 bases and J by 5 bases, 6 bases remained unmatched. This CDR3 spans 16 amino acids. CDR3 loop: CASSVGHLAGGDEQYF. In DNA form, the CDR3 reads TGTGCCAGCAGCGTAGGGCATCTAGCGGGAGGGGACGAGCAGTACTTC.

The chain uses TRBV6-5 and TRBJ2-5; D may be TRBD2 (5 bases). V lost 5 bases and J 2 bases, leaving 12 bases between the germline ends. The CDR3 runs 14 residues. Germline V gives CDR1 MNHEY, CDR2 SVGAGI. As DNA, the CDR3 is TGTGCCAGCAGTCCGGACGGGATACAAGAGACCCAGTACTTC. It translates to CASSPDGIQETQYF.

In this sample, this clone turned up a few times. The chain employs TRBV18 and TRBJ2-3; no clear D. Germline V gene data show CDR1 as KGHSH and CDR2 as LQKENI. The CDR3 spans 14 residues. Trimming shortened V by 5 bases and J by 1 base, and 10 bases separated the two germline ends. The CDR3 bases are TGTGCCAGCTCATTTCTAGACCGCACAGATACGCAGTATTTT. Translating it yields CASSFLDRTDTQYF. The whole variable domain, filled in from reference TRBV18 and TRBJ2-3, reads NAGVMQNPRHLVRRRGQEARLRCSPMKGHSHVYWYRQLPEEGLKFMVYLQKENIIDESGMPKERFSAEFPKEGPSILRIQQVVRGDSAAYFCASSFLDRTDTQYFGPGTRLTVL.

This sequence joins TRBV10-3 and TRBJ2-3, with 10 nucleotides matching TRBD2. There are 17 residues in the CDR3. Germline lookup yields CDR1 ENHRY and CDR2 SYGVKD. Trimming at V came to 2 bases and at J to 0 bases, leaving 5 bases not matched to a gene. The CDR3 here is CAISEPVAGGSTDTQYF. As DNA, the CDR3 is TGTGCCATCAGTGAGCCTGTAGCGGGAGGAAGCACAGATACGCAGTATTTT.

The V and J genes are TRBV29-1 and TRBJ1-2; TRBD1 aligns across 10 bases. With 5 bases clipped from V and 5 bases from J, the junction kept 8 bases outside the gene matches. The germline gives CDR1 SQVTM, CDR2 ANQGSEA. CDR3 size: 14 residues. The chain's CDR3 is CSVKLDRGIYGYTF. The CDR3 DNA reads TGCAGCGTTAAATTGGACAGGGGGATTTATGGCTACACCTTC.

The J gene is TRBJ2-5, the V gene TRBV11-2; possible D gene TRBD2, 5 bases. Germline loops: CDR1 SGHAT, CDR2 FQNNGV. Trimming stripped 5 bases from V and 5 bases from J, with 15 bases between. This CDR3 region has 14 residues. CDR3 loop: CASSLARVGETQYF. In nucleotides, the CDR3 is TGTGCCAGCAGCCTGGCGAGGGTGGGGGAGACCCAGTACTTC. The variable domain in full, with the rest retrieved from reference TRBV11-2 and TRBJ2-5, is EAGVAQSPRYKIIEKRQSVAFWCNPISGHATLYWYQQILGQGPKLLIQFQNNGVVDDSQLPKDRFSAERLKGVDSTLKIQPAKLEDSAVYLCASSLARVGETQYFGPGTRLLVL.

V and J are TRBV5-4 and TRBJ1-2; 9 bases match TRBD1. With 4 bases clipped from V and 3 bases from J, the junction kept 4 bases outside the gene matches. CDR3 length equals 14 residues. Looked up from germline, CDR1 is SGHNT and CDR2 is YYREEE (reference sequence). The CDR3 nucleotides read TGTGCCAGCAGCAACGGACAGGGGCACTATGGCTACACCTTC. Translation: CASSNGQGHYGYTF.

This rearrangement joins TRBV19 to TRBJ2-2; 11 bases are a match to TRBD2. V trimming: 9 bases; J trimming: 6 bases; junction bases outside the gene matches: 9. The CDR3 has 15 residues. The V gene's germline CDR1 is LNHDA and CDR2 SQIVND (reference sequence). This chain's CDR3 is CASRALAGVPGELFF. In DNA, the CDR3 is TGTGCCAGCCGAGCACTAGCGGGAGTCCCCGGGGAGCTGTTTTTT.

This rearrangement joins TRBV6-5 to TRBJ2-5; weak D call: TRBD2 (5 bases). V was shortened by 2 bases and J by 12 bases, with 10 bases between the two germline ends. The CDR3 runs 11 residues. CDR1 and CDR2 from the germline V gene are MNHEY and SVGAGI. The chain's CDR3 is CASSYGSREYF. CDR3 nucleotides: TGTGCCAGCAGTTACGGGAGTAGAGAGTACTTC.

The chain employs TRBV11-3 and TRBJ1-5, with a tentative D call TRBD1 (6 bases). Looked up from germline, CDR1 is SGHNT and CDR2 is YENEEA. CDR3 size: 16 residues. V lost 4 bases and J lost 3, with 16 bases in between. CDR3 coding DNA: TGTGCCAGCAGCTCGGCTCCGGGACACTACAATCAGCCCCAGCATTTT. Translation: CASSSAPGHYNQPQHF.

J is TRBJ2-7 and V is TRBV5-4; 7 bases line up with TRBD1. CDR1 and CDR2 (germline): SGHNT, YYREEE (reference sequence). V shed 5 bases, J shed 9 bases, and the junction held 11 bases outside the gene matches. The CDR3 has 13 residues. The chain's CDR3 is CASRSGTVYGQYF. The CDR3 DNA is TGTGCCAGCAGAAGTGGGACAGTTTATGGGCAGTACTTC.

The rearrangement links TRBV5-1 to TRBJ1-1; a possible D gene is TRBD1 (5 bases). Germline loops: CDR1 SGHRS, CDR2 YFSETQ. The V and J ends lost 3 bases and 4 bases respectively, with 7 bases between them. The CDR3 consists of 12 residues. The chain's CDR3 is CASSWQGTEAFF. The CDR3 DNA sequence: TGCGCCAGCAGCTGGCAGGGCACTGAAGCTTTCTTT.

The CDR3, as DNA: TGTGCCAGCAGTCCCTCTAGCGGGAGCGTCTACGAGCAGTACTTC. Translated: CASSPSSGSVYEQYF. The chain couples TRBV6-1 to TRBJ2-7; 10 bases are shared with TRBD2. Germline CDR1 MNHNS, CDR2 SASEGT. This CDR3 has 15 amino acids. V lost 5 bases to trimming and J lost 3 bases; unmatched junction nucleotides: 7.

The chain is built from TRBV27 and TRBJ1-4; TRBD1 aligns across 8 bases. This CDR3 spans 15 amino acids. Germline CDR1 and CDR2: MNHEY and SMNVEV (reference sequence). Unmatched junction bases numbered 11, after V lost 4 bases and J lost 10 bases. The CDR3 here is CASSSWTGTFGKLFF. Here the CDR3 DNA reads TGTGCCAGCAGTTCCTGGACAGGGACGTTTGGAAAACTGTTTTTT.

Written as DNA, the CDR3 is TGTGCCAGCAGCGTTGGAAATACAGGGACCGGGGCCAACGTCCTGACTTTC. Translation: CASSVGNTGTGANVLTF. The chain links TRBV9 to TRBJ2-6; D may be TRBD1 (6 bases). The CDR3 is made up of 17 amino acids. Germline lookup yields CDR1 SGDLS and CDR2 YYNGEE. Trimming pared 2 bases from V and 4 bases from J, leaving 16 bases between.